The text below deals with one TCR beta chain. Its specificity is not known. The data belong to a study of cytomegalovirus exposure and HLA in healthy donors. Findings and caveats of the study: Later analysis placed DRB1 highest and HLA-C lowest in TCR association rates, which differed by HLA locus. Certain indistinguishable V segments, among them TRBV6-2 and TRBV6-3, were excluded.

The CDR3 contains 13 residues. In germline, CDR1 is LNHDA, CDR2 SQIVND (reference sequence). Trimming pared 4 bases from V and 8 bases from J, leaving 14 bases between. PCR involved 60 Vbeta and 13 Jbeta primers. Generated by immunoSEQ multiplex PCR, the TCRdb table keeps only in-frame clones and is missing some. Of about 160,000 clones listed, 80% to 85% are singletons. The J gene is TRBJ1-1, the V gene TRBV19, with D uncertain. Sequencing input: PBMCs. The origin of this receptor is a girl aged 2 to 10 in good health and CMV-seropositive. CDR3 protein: CASSKNGEAEAFF. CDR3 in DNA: TGTGCCAGTAGTAAGAATGGAGAGGCGGAAGCTTTCTTT.